The rows below give T cell receptor beta chains drawn from one sample of a study of shared clonotypes between healthy human individuals. Data came from immunoSEQ multiplex PCR; TCRdb stores just in-frame clones and leaves some out. The sample contains about 2 million clones, approximately 94% of which appear only once. Specimen: naive CD8+ T cells sorted from blood. These receptors were taken from a man aged 18-30 years in good health. Each CDR3 is given with its conserved first and last residue. D genes are given only for firm matches. Not every row has a clone size; where given, it reads once, few, many or a size class.

cdr3_nt | cdr3_aa | v_call | d_call | clone_size | j_call
TGTGCCAGCAGCTGGGAGGGGGCCGGTTACGAGCAGTACTTC | CASSWEGAGYEQYF | TRBV5-4 | . | . | TRBJ2-7
TGTGCCAGCAGCTTGATCGATTCCTACGAGCAGTACTTC | CASSLIDSYEQYF | TRBV5-6 | . | . | TRBJ2-7
TGTGCCAGCAGTTTGCTGGCAGGGGCCTCGGGGGAGCAGTACTTC | CASSLLAGASGEQYF | TRBV27 | . | . | TRBJ2-7
TGTGCCAGCAGCCCCCGGGACAGGGGGCGATCGGGTACCTACGAGCAGTACTTC | CASSPRDRGRSGTYEQYF | TRBV21-1 | . | . | TRBJ2-7
TGTGCCAGCAGTTTATCTCGGACGGGAAATTCACCCCTCCACTTT | CASSLSRTGNSPLHF | TRBV27 | . | . | TRBJ1-6
TGTGCCAGCAGCGAGCAAGACACTGAAGCTTTCTTT | CASSEQDTEAFF | TRBV9 | . | . | TRBJ1-1
TGTGCCATCAATTGGGGGGGGGAGCAGTACTTC | CAINWGGEQYF | TRBV10-3 | TRBD2 | . | TRBJ2-7
TGTGCCAGTAGTTTCAGACAGGGCTACGAGCAGTACTTC | CASSFRQGYEQYF | TRBV19 | TRBD1 | once | TRBJ2-7
TGCGCCAGCAGCCCCACGGCCAGTGGGGTAGGGGGCTATGGCTACACCTTC | CASSPTASGVGGYGYTF | TRBV4-1 | . | . | TRBJ1-2
TGTGCCAGCAGTTCGAGGACAGGCTACACAGATACGCAGTATTTT | CASSSRTGYTDTQYF | TRBV27 | TRBD1 | . | TRBJ2-3
TGTGCCAGCAGCTTAGGGCCGGGCTCCCCCAATGAGCAGTTCTTC | CASSLGPGSPNEQFF | TRBV7-8 | . | . | TRBJ2-1
TGCGCCAGCAGCCAAGATAGGGGAAACTATGGCTACACCTTC | CASSQDRGNYGYTF | TRBV4-3 | . | . | TRBJ1-2
TGTGCCAGCAGCTTACTAAACTATGGCTACACCTTC | CASSLLNYGYTF | TRBV7-2 | . | . | TRBJ1-2
TGTGCCAGCAGCTTAGTACTTGTTCAGGGGGTCACTGAAGCTTTCTTT | CASSLVLVQGVTEAFF | TRBV7-9 | TRBD1 | . | TRBJ1-1
TGTGCCAGCAGCTGGGACAGGGAAGAGACCCAGTACTTC | CASSWDREETQYF | TRBV7-6 | TRBD1 | . | TRBJ2-5
TGTGCCAGCAGCTTGGAAGGGGCCGGGGTCGCTGAAGCTTTCTTT | CASSLEGAGVAEAFF | TRBV5-4 | . | once | TRBJ1-1
TGTGCCAGCAGTGACGGTGGGAACACTGAAGCTTTCTTT | CASSDGGNTEAFF | TRBV25-1 | . | . | TRBJ1-1
TGTGCCAGTTCTTTCGGGACCGCGGTCTACGAGCAGTACTTC | CASSFGTAVYEQYF | TRBV19 | . | . | TRBJ2-7
TGTGCCAGCAGCTTAACCCTAGGGCCCCCCGTATACAATGAGCAGTTCTTC | CASSLTLGPPVYNEQFF | TRBV7-8 | . | . | TRBJ2-1
TGTGCCAGCCTATCGGGGGGCACAGATACGCAGTATTTT | CASLSGGTDTQYF | TRBV27 | . | . | TRBJ2-3
TGTGCCAGCAGTTTATTTCACACCCTCCCTTACTCTGGGGCCAACGTCCTGACTTTC | CASSLFHTLPYSGANVLTF | TRBV27 | . | . | TRBJ2-6
TGCAGCGTTGAAGATCACTGGGGCAGGGGAAACACCGGGGAGCTGTTTTTT | CSVEDHWGRGNTGELFF | TRBV29-1 | . | . | TRBJ2-2
TGTGCCAGCAGCCAGGAGGCTTCCTCTGGAAACACCATATATTTT | CASSQEASSGNTIYF | TRBV4-2 | . | . | TRBJ1-3
TGTGCCAGCAGCGAAGGTGTCAACCCTACGAATTCACCCCTCCACTTT | CASSEGVNPTNSPLHF | TRBV9 | . | . | TRBJ1-6
TGTGCCAGCAGATTCGGGGAGACCCAGTACTTC | CASRFGETQYF | TRBV28 | . | . | TRBJ2-5
TGTGCCAGCAGTTTCGCCGAAAAACTGTTTTTT | CASSFAEKLFF | TRBV28 | . | . | TRBJ1-4
TGTGCCAGCAGCCACCGACAGGGGGCGTCGACAGATACGCAGTATTTT | CASSHRQGASTDTQYF | TRBV7-9 | TRBD1 | . | TRBJ2-3
TGTGCCAGCAGTAAGACCGGACAGGGACCTCACCCCTATGGCTACACCTTC | CASSKTGQGPHPYGYTF | TRBV2 | TRBD1 | . | TRBJ1-2
TGTGCCAGCAGCGTAGGACTAGCCGCCTACGAGCAGTACTTC | CASSVGLAAYEQYF | TRBV9 | TRBD2 | . | TRBJ2-7
TGCGCCAGCAGCCAAGACCAGTTGAACACTGAAGCTTTCTTT | CASSQDQLNTEAFF | TRBV4-3 | . | . | TRBJ1-1
TGCAGCGTTGGGTCGTCGGGCTACGAGCAGTACTTC | CSVGSSGYEQYF | TRBV29-1 | . | . | TRBJ2-7
TGTGCCAACTCCGGGACAGGGGAACACCCACTCGACTCCTACGAGCAGTACTTC | CANSGTGEHPLDSYEQYF | TRBV2 | TRBD1 | once | TRBJ2-7
TGTGCCAGCAGCGTAGAAGGGTCAGCAACTAATGAAAAACTGTTTTTT | CASSVEGSATNEKLFF | TRBV9 | . | . | TRBJ1-4
TGTGCCAGCAGCCCCCCGGAGGGGGCCGAGCAGTACTTC | CASSPPEGAEQYF | TRBV7-9 | . | . | TRBJ2-7
TGTGCCAGCGCCCCACAGGGGGGCACAGATACGCAGTATTTT | CASAPQGGTDTQYF | TRBV5-6 | TRBD1 | . | TRBJ2-3
TGCAGCGTCGCGGGACTAGCGGGGGGGCATGACAAAAACATTCAGTACTTC | CSVAGLAGGHDKNIQYF | TRBV29-1 | TRBD2 | . | TRBJ2-4
TGTGCCAGCAGCAAAATGGACAGGGCAGATTCACCCCTCCACTTT | CASSKMDRADSPLHF | TRBV5-5 | TRBD1 | . | TRBJ1-6
TGTGCCAGCAGTGAACGGGCAGCCTACGAGCAGTACTTC | CASSERAAYEQYF | TRBV6-1 | . | few | TRBJ2-7